This T cell receptor beta chain comes out of a study of cytomegalovirus exposure and HLA in healthy donors (dated by TCRdb to 2016 to 2017). Concerning the study at large: A later analysis indicated that the 120 or so validation repertoires were generated on the platform also employed for the 700 or so repertoires of the first cohort. The study aimed to test whether cataloging public T cell receptors could reveal signatures of past pathogen exposure. In addition to the first cohort of roughly 700 subjects, a separate validation cohort of some 120 different subjects was used. To predict cytomegalovirus infection status, the study brought together high-throughput TCR immunosequencing, statistical association of individual TCRs with disease status, and machine learning. The full study reports these points: While some public TCRs were present in many individuals, most TCR sequences turned up only very rarely across donors. The validation cohort had no HLA typing available for a later analysis, so co-occurrence within that cohort was assessed over all 120 or so repertoires. Subsequent analysis determined that TCRs grouped into clusters in the first cohort also showed a tendency toward co-occurrence across the approximately 120 validation repertoires, and 85% to 95% of cluster scores exceeded 0. In vitro tests confirmed that three of the cytomegalovirus-associated TCR beta chains recognize cytomegalovirus antigens. The study gave a list of 150 to 200 TCR beta chains associated with cytomegalovirus. The authors suggested that the approach could potentially be generalized to other disease states and immunological phenotypes. The classifier was reported to diagnose cytomegalovirus status with high specificity and sensitivity in both the original cohort and the validation cohort.

The CDR1 and CDR2 encoded by the germline V gene (reference sequence) are GTSNPN and SVGIG. Including cysteine and phenylalanine, the CDR3 has 13 amino acids. Just CDR3 DNA is preserved here, 39 bases in frame from base 1. For this chain, trimming is 6 bases at the V end and 5 bases at the J end, and the number of junction bases without a gene match is 6. The donors were included in the validation cohort of over a hundred subjects, a group kept apart from the roughly 680-subject first cohort. This clone has only a few counts. The antigen it binds to is not known. Base-call qualities are not available, and no considerably larger clone is one nucleotide away. Libraries were constructed by the immunoSEQ multiplex PCR assay. Per the source publication's procedure: A statistical classification framework was built for diagnosing cytomegalovirus status from the catalog of TCR beta chain sequences. As stored in TCRdb, this immuneACCESS dataset retains in-frame rearrangements with V and J assigned. A fraction of the clones does not appear; measured against another copy, unresolved V genes explain less than half of the discrepancy, and the remainder lacks a known reason. D and trimming come from the DNA, and the V and J calls and clone size come from that table. The sample includes some 150,000 clones, with 88% observed a single time. Almost 3% of the sample rests with the top ten.

In this chain, TRBV30 is recombined with TRBJ1-5, with 8 bases matching TRBD1. The sequencing input was PBMCs. The receptor was isolated from a man younger than 30 in good health and CMV-seronegative. The DNA sequence is TGTGCCTGTAGTCAGGGGGCCCATCAGCCCCAGCATTTT. It codes for CACSQGAHQPQHF.